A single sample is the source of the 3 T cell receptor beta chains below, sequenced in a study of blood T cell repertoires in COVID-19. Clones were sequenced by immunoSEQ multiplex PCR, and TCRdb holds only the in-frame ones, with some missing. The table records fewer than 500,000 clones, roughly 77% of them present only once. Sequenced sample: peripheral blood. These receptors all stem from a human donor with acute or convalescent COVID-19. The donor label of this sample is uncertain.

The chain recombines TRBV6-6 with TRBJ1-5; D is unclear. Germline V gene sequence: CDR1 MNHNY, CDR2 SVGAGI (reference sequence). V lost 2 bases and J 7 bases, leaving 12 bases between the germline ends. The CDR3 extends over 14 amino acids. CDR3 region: CASSYVSGEQPQHF. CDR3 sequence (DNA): TGTGCCAGCAGTTACGTGTCAGGCGAGCAGCCCCAGCATTTT.

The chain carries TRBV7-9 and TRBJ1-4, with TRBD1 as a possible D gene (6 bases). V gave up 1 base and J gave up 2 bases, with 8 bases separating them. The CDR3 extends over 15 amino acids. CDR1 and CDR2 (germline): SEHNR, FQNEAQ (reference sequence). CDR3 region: CASSLEQGTNEKLFF. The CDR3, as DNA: TGTGCCAGCAGCTTAGAACAGGGCACTAATGAAAAACTGTTTTTT.

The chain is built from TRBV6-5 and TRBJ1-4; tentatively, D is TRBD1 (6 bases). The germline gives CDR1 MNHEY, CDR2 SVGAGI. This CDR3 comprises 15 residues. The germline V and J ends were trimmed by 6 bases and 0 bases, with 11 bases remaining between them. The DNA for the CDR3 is TGTGCCAGCAGCGGGGAGGGGGCAACTAATGAAAAACTGTTTTTT. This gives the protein CASSGEGATNEKLFF.